The T cell receptor (beta chain) under discussion was sequenced for a study of PD-1 blockade in classical Hodgkin lymphoma. Study-wide results and limits: TCR diversity at baseline was reported to be reduced in newly diagnosed patients relative to healthy donors.

As for this clone: Its antigen is unidentified.

Time point here: newly diagnosed, previously untreated cHL patient sample. From thawed PBMCs, CD4+ T cells were purified using magnetic negative selection. Newly diagnosed classical Hodgkin lymphoma PBMCs, still untreated, provided the comparison samples. CDR3 length: 18 amino acids. Germline CDR1 reads SGHRS; CDR2 reads YFSETQ. The V gene lost 4 bases and the J gene lost 5 bases, with 27 bases spanning the gap. The method was immunoSEQ multiplex PCR; TCRdb's version includes in-frame clones alone and lacks a portion of them. Here the sample spans about 23,000 clones, roughly 90% being singletons. The receptor was isolated from a human donor with classical Hodgkin lymphoma. The specimen was CD4+ T cells from blood. This sequence joins TRBV5-1 and TRBJ2-5; possible D gene TRBD2, 5 bases. CDR3 in DNA: TGCGCCAGCAGCCGAGGGTCGGGTAGGACCTCGATGGGGGAGACCCAGTACTTC. Residues: CASSRGSGRTSMGETQYF.